This TCR beta chain was sequenced for a study of blood T cell repertoires in COVID-19. CDR1 SGHRS and CDR2 YFSETQ come from the germline V gene. V dropped 6 bases and J dropped 6 bases, with 13 bases sitting between them. The CDR3 is 14 residues long. This table comes from immunoSEQ multiplex PCR, and its TCRdb copy is limited to in-frame clones, with some not included. The sample consists of about 260,000 clones, approximately 86% of them appearing once. The source of this sequence is a man between 40 and 49 years old with active or convalescent COVID-19. The specimen was peripheral blood. The chain carries TRBV5-1 and TRBJ1-6; D remains unclear. This CDR3 is CASTFYTGNSPLHF. Written as DNA, the CDR3 is TGCGCCAGCACCTTCTATACGGGTAATTCACCCCTCCACTTT.